This T cell receptor (beta chain) stems from a study of control samples from healthy donors and cancer patients. Per germline, CDR1 SGDLS and CDR2 YYNGEE. The CDR3 consists of 14 residues. The V gene end was trimmed by 3 bases and the J gene end by 5 bases; junction bases not matched to a gene: 6. Method: immunoSEQ multiplex PCR; TCRdb's copy keeps in-frame clones and lacks some. This sample has under 150,000 clones, with roughly 84% found just once. The chain is built from TRBV9 and TRBJ2-7, with 9 positions matching TRBD1. The clonotype comes from a man in his forties in good health. The specimen sequenced was blood. In nucleotides, the CDR3 is TGTGCCAGCAGCGCCCCAGGACAGGGGAACGAGCAGTACTTC. Translation: CASSAPGQGNEQYF.